This entry lists 15 T cell receptor beta chains sequenced from one sample in a study of molecular identifiers for immune sequencing clone quantification. MiXCR was run by TCRdb on the PCR reads, yielding one entry per CDR3 protein. This table holds approximately 100,000 distinct CDR3 sequences, 35% to 40% found once. Specimen: naive CD8+ T cells from blood, with Jurkat cell RNA spiked in. Subset given: FACS-sorted CD8+CD4-CCR7+CD45RA+ naive T cells. Source of these receptors: a human donor in good health. Some libraries in this study had Jurkat cell RNA spiked in.

The chain employs TRBV27 and TRBJ2-2, with D perhaps matching TRBD2 (6 bases). There are 15 residues in the CDR3. The germline CDR1 and CDR2 sequences are MNHEY and SMNVEV (reference sequence). The V end was cut by 3 bases, the J end by 4 bases, with 12 bases between. In DNA, the CDR3 is TGTGCCAGCAGTTTTACGGGACTGACCACCGGGGAGCTGTTTTTT. It is translated as CASSFTGLTTGELFF.

This clonotype was picked up many times. This chain connects TRBV9 to TRBJ2-7; a weak D match, TRBD1 (5 bases). The CDR3 length is 14 residues. Germline V gene data show CDR1 as SGDLS and CDR2 as YYNGEE. Trimming left V 0 bases short and J 2 bases short, with 9 bases between. CDR3 DNA: TGTGCCAGCAGCGTAGAACAGGTCCCCTACGAGCAGTACTTC. Residues: CASSVEQVPYEQYF.

This clonotype has more than one count but fewer than ten. V gene TRBV7-8 combines with J gene TRBJ2-7; D unclear. CDR1 and CDR2 from the germline V gene are SGHVS and FQNEAQ. Trimming cost V 0 bases and J 2 bases, with 8 bases left between them. The CDR3 extends over 14 amino acids. CDR3 amino acids: CASSLAVSTYEQYF. The CDR3 bases are TGTGCCAGCAGCTTAGCGGTCAGCACCTACGAGCAGTACTTC.

This clonotype has at least ten counts. The J gene is TRBJ1-1, the V gene TRBV14, with D tentatively TRBD1 (5 bases). The CDR3 extends over 14 amino acids. Deletions cut 7 bases from V and 4 bases from J, with 16 bases between. Germline loops: CDR1 SGHDN, CDR2 FVKESK. CDR3 sequence (DNA): TGTGCCAGCAATCAGGGCGGGGTGCTCACTGAAGCTTTCTTT. This gives the protein CASNQGGVLTEAFF.

About this clonotype: A much larger clone sits a single nucleotide away, making a read error possible. The gene calls are TRBV6-6 and TRBJ2-2; the D is unclear. The CDR3 covers 10 residues. V lost 7 bases to trimming and J lost 6 bases, with 3 bases between them. The V gene's germline CDR1 is MNHNY and CDR2 SVGAGI (reference sequence). The CDR3: CASMAGELFF. Here the CDR3 DNA reads TGTGCCAGCATGGCCGGGGAGCTGTTTTTT.

There are many counts of this clonotype. The chain couples TRBV7-2 to TRBJ1-5; no firm D call. The germline V and J ends were trimmed by 5 bases and 2 bases, with 13 bases remaining between them. The length of the CDR3 is 15 residues. CDR1 and CDR2 from the germline V gene are SGHTA and FQGNSA. CDR3 residues: CASSTLHGGNQPQHF. The CDR3 DNA is TGTGCCAGCAGCACCCTCCATGGCGGCAATCAGCCCCAGCATTTT.

V and J are TRBV29-1 and TRBJ2-5; 7 bases map to TRBD2. The V segment lost 7 bases and the J segment 10 bases; nucleotides outside the gene matches: 6. Germline V gene data show CDR1 as SQVTM and CDR2 as ANQGSEA. This CDR3 is built from 10 residues. For the CDR3, the DNA is TGCAGCGCAGACCGGGGGGACCAGTACTTC. Amino acids: CSADRGDQYF.

A remark on this clonotype: A much more abundant neighbour one base away suggests this may be a read error. The chain employs TRBV29-1 and TRBJ2-7; either TRBD1 or TRBD2 may fit D (5 bases each). V lost 0 bases and J lost 0, with 18 bases in between. The CDR3 sequence is 17 residues long. In germline, CDR1 is SQVTM, CDR2 ANQGSEA. This CDR3 is CSVEDQGRDQPSYEQYF. The CDR3 DNA sequence: TGCAGCGTTGAAGATCAAGGCCGGGACCAGCCCTCCTACGAGCAGTACTTC.

This clonotype was picked up a small number of times. The V call is TRBV19, the J call TRBJ1-5, with TRBD1 matching 8 bases. The J segment lost 7 bases and the V segment lost 4 bases, leaving 12 bases of the junction unmatched. The CDR3 length is 16 residues. Germline V lookup: CDR1 LNHDA, CDR2 SQIVND (reference sequence). The CDR3 sequence: CASSRVGNRGNQPQHF. The CDR3 nucleotides are TGTGCCAGTAGTAGGGTGGGGAACAGGGGGAACCAGCCCCAGCATTTT.

The chain recombines TRBV7-8 with TRBJ1-4; 7 bases match TRBD1. The CDR3 runs to 15 residues. Trimming at V came to 1 base and at J to 7 bases, leaving 6 bases not matched to a gene. CDR1 is SGHVS and CDR2 is FQNEAQ in the germline V gene. The CDR3 spells CASSLEAGGREKLFF. The CDR3 DNA is TGTGCCAGCAGCTTAGAGGCAGGGGGTCGTGAAAAACTGTTTTTT. Together with reference TRBV7-8 and TRBJ1-4, the CDR3 gives the full variable domain: GAGVSQSPRYKVAKRGQDVALRCDPISGHVSLFWYQQALGQGPEFLTYFQNEAQLDKSGLPSDRFFAERPEGSVSTLKIQRTQQEDSAVYLCASSLEAGGREKLFFGSGTQLSVL.

About this clonotype itself: A junction boundary mismatches the germline segment, possibly from a read error. This chain links TRBV5-1 with TRBJ2-7; D call uncertain. The germline CDR1 and CDR2 sequences are SGHRS and YFSETQ. The CDR3 contains 13 residues. Here the CDR3 DNA reads TGCGCCAGCAGCTTTCCGGGTTACTACGAGCAGTGCTTC. Its protein product is CASSFPGYYEQCF.

The table lists this clonotype with a few counts. V gene TRBV27 combines with J gene TRBJ2-2, with TRBD1 matching over 7 bases. Germline values: CDR1 MNHEY, CDR2 SMNVEV (reference sequence). The length of the CDR3 is 19 residues. V was pared by 3 bases and J by 6 bases, with 19 bases of the junction left unmatched. The CDR3 nucleotides are TGTGCCAGCAGTTTTCTCCCCCCGGGGCAGGGGGTATTCCCCGGGGAGCTGTTTTTT. It specifies CASSFLPPGQGVFPGELFF.

To note about this clonotype: A read error may account for a junction end that differs from germline. The chain has TRBV6-2 or TRBV6-3 and TRBJ1-1, with 8 bases that match TRBD1. This CDR3 has 14 residues. Germline-derived CDR1 and CDR2 are MNHEY and SVGEGT. CDR3 sequence: CASTRTGKNIEAFF. CDR3 nucleotides: TGTGCCAGCACCCGGACAGGGAAGAACATTGAAGCTTTCTTT.

This clonotype was counted at least ten times. The rearrangement uses TRBV11-2 and TRBJ2-3; possibly TRBD1 for D (6 bases). The germline V gene has CDR1 SGHAT and CDR2 FQNNGV. The ends were cut back, 1 base at V and 5 bases at J, with 13 bases in the middle. The CDR3 spans 15 residues. CDR3 sequence reads: CASSLVGGDGDTQYF. CDR3 nucleotides: TGTGCCAGCAGCTTAGTAGGGGGAGATGGAGATACGCAGTATTTT.

The genes are TRBV20-1 and TRBJ2-4; the D gene is possibly TRBD1 (6 bases). CDR3 size: 13 residues. Trimming shortened V by 6 bases and J by 4 bases, and 13 bases separated the two germline ends. Germline V gene sequence: CDR1 DFQATT, CDR2 SNEGSKA (reference sequence). CDR3 nucleotides: TGCAGTGCATCAACAGGGAAAAAAAACATTCAGTACTTC. Translated: CSASTGKKNIQYF.